These 24 T cell receptor beta chains originate from one sample sequenced in a study of blood T cell repertoires in COVID-19. Repertoires were generated with immunoSEQ multiplex PCR, while TCRdb's copy carries only in-frame clones and drops some. The data contain just under 150,000 clones, 87% of them singletons. Source material: peripheral blood. The receptors derive from a man aged 45-60 years who had recovered from COVID-19.

The chain recombines TRBV19 with TRBJ2-3; 8 bases are shared with TRBD1. The CDR3 covers 15 residues. With V trimmed by 5 bases and J by 6 bases, 10 bases remained unmatched. Germline assignment: CDR1 LNHDA and CDR2 SQIVND (reference sequence). CDR3 DNA: TGTGCCAGTAGTCTACCGACAGGGGCGGCGGATACGCAGTATTTT. Its protein is CASSLPTGAADTQYF.

A few counts support this clone. CDR3 region: CASSLGGSQGYTF. The CDR3 bases are TGTGCCAGCAGTTTGGGGGGGTCCCAAGGCTACACCTTC. V and J are TRBV28 and TRBJ1-2, with a weak D call TRBD1 (5 bases). The CDR3 loop spans 13 amino acids. V lost 3 bases, J lost 8 bases, and 13 bases lay in between. Germline CDR1 is MDHEN and CDR2 is SYDVKM.

The J gene is TRBJ2-7, the V gene TRBV7-2; 7 nucleotides agree with TRBD2. With V trimmed by 8 bases and J by 2 bases, 3 bases remained unmatched. Germline V gene sequence: CDR1 SGHTA, CDR2 FQGNSA. There are 12 residues in the CDR3. As DNA, the CDR3 is TGTGCCAGCCGGGGGGAGCCCTACGAGCAGTACTTC. Translating gives CASRGEPYEQYF.

The chain links TRBV9 to TRBJ1-1; D possibly corresponds to TRBD1 (5 bases). This CDR3 is 13 amino acids long. Trimming shortened V by 4 bases and J by 1 base, and 8 bases separated the two germline ends. Germline V gene data show CDR1 as SGDLS and CDR2 as YYNGEE. The CDR3 DNA reads as TGTGCCAGCAGCCCAGGACAGAACACTGAAGCTTTCTTT. This sequence encodes CASSPGQNTEAFF.

The genes are TRBV7-6 and TRBJ1-1; TRBD1 might be the D (6 bases). The V gene lost 3 bases and the J gene lost 4 bases, with 24 bases spanning the gap. From germline, CDR1 is SGHVS and CDR2 FNYEAQ. There are 18 residues in the CDR3. CDR3 DNA: TGTGCCAGCAGCTTGTCCCCGGGGCGACTGGGAGGGGGCACTGAAGCTTTCTTT. This sequence encodes CASSLSPGRLGGGTEAFF.

The chain links TRBV11-3 to TRBJ1-1, with TRBD1 identical over 10 bases. CDR1 is SGHNT and CDR2 is YENEEA in the germline V gene. This CDR3 has 17 residues. Trimming took 5 bases from V and 2 from J; bases not matched to a gene: 11. The CDR3 DNA is TGTGCCAGCAGCCTCGGGACAGGGGTCGGCCTAAACACTGAAGCTTTCTTT. Translating it yields CASSLGTGVGLNTEAFF.

The chain carries TRBV12-3 or TRBV12-4 and TRBJ1-1; no clear D. The CDR3 sequence is 13 residues long. Trimming stripped 4 bases from V and 1 base from J, with 7 bases between. The CDR3 DNA is TGTGCCAGCAGTTACGGTCCGAACACTGAAGCTTTCTTT. It encodes CASSYGPNTEAFF.

V and J are TRBV11-3 and TRBJ1-6; TRBD1 agrees at 9 bases. Germline V gives CDR1 SGHNT, CDR2 YENEEA. The CDR3 covers 15 residues. Unmatched junction bases numbered 5, after V lost 3 bases and J lost 8 bases. CDR3 sequence (DNA): TGTGCCAGCAGCTTTCGGACAGGGGATCATTCACCCCTCCACTTT. Translating gives CASSFRTGDHSPLHF.

The rearrangement uses TRBV5-1 and TRBJ2-3; 7 positions agree with TRBD2. Trimming at V came to 6 bases and at J to 4 bases, leaving 14 bases not matched to a gene. In germline, CDR1 is SGHRS, CDR2 YFSETQ. CDR3 length: 16 residues. CDR3 protein: CASTTSGGSTPDTQYF. The CDR3 DNA sequence: TGCGCCAGCACAACGTCGGGGGGTTCTACCCCAGATACGCAGTATTTT.

A word on this clone: Other nucleotide sequences from this sample produce the same CDR3. This chain uses TRBV5-1 with TRBJ1-5, with TRBD1 identical over 8 bases. CDR3 length equals 14 residues. CDR1 is SGHRS, CDR2 YFSETQ, per germline. The J segment lost 7 bases and the V segment lost 4 bases, leaving 7 bases of the junction unmatched. CDR3 DNA sequence: TGCGCCAGCAGCCTAGGACAGGGAGGCCAGCCCCAGCATTTT. Amino acid sequence: CASSLGQGGQPQHF.

This clone was observed a few times. The V and J genes are TRBV6-5 and TRBJ1-2; D is possibly TRBD1 (5 bases). V was trimmed by 7 bases and J by 4 bases, leaving 16 bases between them. CDR1 is MNHEY, CDR2 SVGAGI, per germline. This CDR3 has 14 amino acids. CDR3 nucleotide sequence: TGTGCCAGCACCAACGGGGGGGTTGCCTATGGCTACACCTTC. As protein: CASTNGGVAYGYTF.

This clone was seen only once. The V gene is TRBV5-1, the J gene TRBJ1-1; 9 bases map to TRBD1. Germline values: CDR1 SGHRS, CDR2 YFSETQ. This CDR3 has 15 residues. Trimming removed 2 bases from V and 4 bases from J; junction bases left unmatched: 6. The CDR3 DNA follows: TGCGCCAGCAGCTTAATGGGACAGGGACCCACTGAAGCTTTCTTT. It encodes CASSLMGQGPTEAFF.

This clone was seen a single time. The CDR3 DNA is TGTGCCATCAGTGCCAGGGACTTTTCACCCCTCCACTTT. Amino acid sequence: CAISARDFSPLHF. This rearrangement joins TRBV10-3 to TRBJ1-6; possible D gene TRBD1, 5 bases. Germline assignment: CDR1 ENHRY and CDR2 SYGVKD. This CDR3 comprises 13 residues. V dropped 4 bases and J dropped 9 bases, with 10 bases sitting between them.

This clone was seen a few times. This CDR3 reads CASSPSGVWSEQFF. CDR3 DNA: TGTGCCAGCAGCCCGAGCGGGGTCTGGAGTGAGCAGTTCTTC. The chain uses TRBV11-3 and TRBJ2-1; TRBD2 aligns across 7 bases. The germline V gene encodes CDR1 SGHNT and CDR2 YENEEA. With 5 bases clipped from V and 9 bases from J, the junction kept 10 bases outside the gene matches. The CDR3 is 14 residues long.

The J gene is TRBJ1-1, the V gene TRBV7-8; D gene uncertain. This CDR3 contains 12 residues. V was clipped by 5 bases and J by 6 bases, with 10 bases between them. Germline V lookup: CDR1 SGHVS, CDR2 FQNEAQ. The CDR3 nucleotides read TGTGCCAGCAGCCCACAGTACGCTGAAGCTTTCTTT. It translates to CASSPQYAEAFF.

CDR3 DNA sequence: TGTGCCAGCAGCCTCTGGCGGGCCCGCACAGATACGCAGTATTTT. Amino acid sequence: CASSLWRARTDTQYF. The gene calls are TRBV7-8 and TRBJ2-3, with D maybe TRBD2 (5 bases). V was cut by 5 bases and J by 1 base, with 13 bases left in between. In germline, CDR1 is SGHVS, CDR2 FQNEAQ. CDR3 size: 15 residues. The full variable domain, in which reference TRBV7-8 and TRBJ2-3 provide the parts outside the CDR3, is GAGVSQSPRYKVAKRGQDVALRCDPISGHVSLFWYQQALGQGPEFLTYFQNEAQLDKSGLPSDRFFAERPEGSVSTLKIQRTQQEDSAVYLCASSLWRARTDTQYFGPGTRLTVL.

J is TRBJ2-5 and V is TRBV5-5; 7 nucleotides agree with TRBD2. The CDR3 runs to 17 residues. The ends lost 4 bases at V and 1 base at J; junction bases unmatched: 13. Germline assignment: CDR1 SGHKS and CDR2 YYEKEE (reference sequence). CDR3 sequence reads: CASSTGVVAGVQETQYF. Here the CDR3 DNA reads TGTGCCAGCAGCACGGGTGTCGTAGCGGGCGTCCAAGAGACCCAGTACTTC.

This chain uses TRBV7-9 with TRBJ2-7; 7 bases fit TRBD1. This CDR3 is built from 16 residues. V gave up 5 bases and J gave up 3 bases; unmatched junction bases: 13. The germline V gene has CDR1 SEHNR and CDR2 FQNEAQ (reference sequence). The CDR3 sequence: CASSTLTGTEIYEQYF. In DNA form, the CDR3 reads TGTGCCAGCAGCACCTTGACCGGGACAGAAATCTACGAGCAGTACTTC.

The chain links TRBV6-5 to TRBJ1-1, with D possibly TRBD1 on 6 matching bases. V was cut by 1 base and J by 3 bases, with 15 bases left in between. Germline lookup yields CDR1 MNHEY and CDR2 SVGAGI. CDR3 length: 16 residues. CDR3 nucleotides: TGTGCCAGCAGTTACTTTGGGGGCGCATCGTACACTGAAGCTTTCTTT. It codes for CASSYFGGASYTEAFF.

This chain uses TRBV2 with TRBJ1-6; TRBD1 matches 11 bases. Trimming took 6 bases from V and 4 from J; bases not matched to a gene: 5. The CDR3 length is 16 residues. From germline, CDR1 is SNHLY and CDR2 FYNNEI. CDR3 region: CASREDRGLYNSPLHF. The CDR3 DNA sequence: TGTGCCAGCAGGGAGGACAGGGGGCTATATAATTCACCCCTCCACTTT.

A note on this clone: A junction boundary mismatches the germline segment, possibly from a read error. The chain has TRBV20-1 and TRBJ1-4; TRBD1 matches 7 bases. CDR1 and CDR2 from the germline V gene are DFQATT and SNEGSKA (reference sequence). The CDR3 is made up of 11 amino acids. CDR3 nucleotide sequence: TGCAGTGCTGGAGTGACAGGGAAATTTGTTTTT. Encoded protein: CSAGVTGKFVF.

This sequence joins TRBV4-2 and TRBJ2-3; 13 bases fit TRBD2. V was clipped by 2 bases and J by 6 bases; unmatched bases: 5. In germline, CDR1 is LGHNA, CDR2 YNFKEQ. The length of the CDR3 is 16 residues. This chain's CDR3 is CASSQPTSGGADTQYF. CDR3 in DNA: TGTGCCAGCAGCCAACCTACTAGCGGGGGGGCCGATACGCAGTATTTT.

In this sample, this clone turned up once. This chain joins TRBV27 and TRBJ2-7, with D possibly being TRBD2 (5 bases). The CDR3 spans 13 residues. CDR1 is MNHEY and CDR2 is SMNVEV in the germline V gene (reference sequence). The ends were cut back, 5 bases at V and 7 bases at J, with 15 bases in the middle. The CDR3 DNA reads as TGTGCCAGCAGTCAGGCGGGTGGTCTGGAGCAGTACTTC. It yields the protein CASSQAGGLEQYF.

The gene calls are TRBV11-2 and TRBJ2-7; 8 nucleotides line up with TRBD1. V was clipped by 4 bases and J by 4 bases; unmatched bases: 9. This CDR3 has 15 residues. The V gene's germline CDR1 is SGHAT and CDR2 FQNNGV. The CDR3 protein is CASSWGGQGGYEQYF. For the CDR3, the DNA is TGTGCCAGCAGCTGGGGAGGACAGGGTGGTTACGAGCAGTACTTC.